This note documents a single TCR beta chain sequence. Its antigen is currently not known. No much larger clonotype is one base removed from it; base qualities were not supplied. The data stem from a study of blood T cell repertoires in COVID-19 (dated by TCRdb to about 2020). About the investigation overall: The collaborator samples originated in the United States, Italy and Spain and spanned the acute and convalescent phases of COVID-19. The prospective study material was composed of cDNA or gDNA derived from T cells, B-cell-depleted T cells, or PBMCs. The dataset comprised deeply sampled blood TCRbeta repertoires from subjects exposed to, actively infected with, or recovered from COVID-19. A freely available public database, intended as a resource for researchers studying the immune response to SARS-CoV-2, is where the repertoires were released. The samples were drawn from two sources: the first 160 participants of the ongoing ImmuneRACE study, and approximately 1,300 subjects contributed by 6 global collaborators. A de-identified subject ID, COVID-19 status, age in years and sex were almost always included in the sample metadata. Where available, HLA class I and class II types were obtained from metadata supplied by the sample provider rather than from assay-based typing.

CDR1 MNHEY and CDR2 SVGAGI were looked up in the germline V gene. The V end loses 6 bases and the J end loses 4 bases, and a stretch of 13 bases separates them. The cysteine opens and the phenylalanine closes a CDR3 of 14 amino acids. CDR3 DNA is the only sequence kept; it has 42 bases, read in frame from the first base. General findings and caveats noted by the study authors: The quantity of clinical and demographic metadata differed by source and by participant and was supplied without curation.

TCRbeta CDR3 regions were amplified from genomic DNA using the immunoSEQ Assay, a bias-controlled multiplex PCR. Regarding the original processing steps: Within the assay, amplification of reference gene primers was used to estimate how many nucleated cells each sample contained. To quantify the absolute abundance of each unique TCRbeta CDR3 rearrangement, sequence reads were collapsed and filtered. For each sample, productive Simpson clonality was calculated by taking the square root of Simpson's diversity index across productive rearrangements. TCRdb provides this immuneACCESS table in a form limited to in-frame rearrangements. Some clones are lacking; in checked studies, under half of them reflect an unresolved V gene, and why the rest are absent is not known. V and J calls plus clone size are reproduced from that table; the DNA served to infer D and trimming. In this sample the table shows hundreds of thousands of clones, 89% of which occur a single time. Around 0.92% of the sample is in the top ten clones.

At one collaborating source in Seattle, patients were enrolled during active infection and were followed longitudinally through the course of disease. The collaborating institutions used their own protocols to collect whole blood in K2EDTA tubes. For TCRbeta analysis, collaborators shipped samples in one of three forms: frozen whole blood, isolated PBMCs, or DNA extracted from either of those sample types. The specimen was peripheral blood. In this chain, TRBV6-5 is recombined with TRBJ2-1, with no D gene named confidently. This receptor was identified in a young man with COVID-19, enrolled during active disease. CDR3 protein: CASSQANAYNEQFF. At the DNA level, the sequence is TGTGCCAGCAGCCAGGCGAATGCTTACAATGAGCAGTTCTTC.